The 28 T cell receptor beta chains below were found in one sample sequenced in a study of a mutant IDH1 vaccine in newly diagnosed glioma. Sequencing was performed with immunoSEQ multiplex PCR; in TCRdb, only in-frame clones are kept and a portion is missing. The sample carries about 81,000 clones, 65% to 90% recorded once. These receptors' antigens are unknown. As to time point: week 23, last vaccination. Alongside topical imiquimod, each dose of vaccine comprised 300 ug of mutant IDH1 20-mer peptide. This specimen was PBMCs, taken from a glioma patient whose treatment included an IDH1 peptide vaccine. The receptors stem from a man aged 25-45 years with glioma. Some clones in this sample may be carry-over from other donors' samples.

V is TRBV29-1 and J is TRBJ1-1, with D possibly TRBD1 on 5 matching bases. There are 13 residues in the CDR3. V lost 4 bases and J lost 2, with 11 bases in between. Germline values: CDR1 SQVTM, CDR2 ANQGSEA. CDR3 nucleotides: TGCAGCGTTGCGGGGCAGAGAAACACTGAAGCTTTCTTT. It specifies CSVAGQRNTEAFF.

The CDR3 here is CASSQAQGNYGYTF. CDR3 DNA: TGCGCCAGCAGCCAAGCACAGGGAAACTATGGCTACACCTTC. The chain links TRBV4-3 to TRBJ1-2; D possibly corresponds to TRBD1 (6 bases). Germline assignment: CDR1 LGHNA and CDR2 YSLEER. This CDR3 is 14 amino acids long. V was clipped by 1 base and J by 2 bases, with 8 bases between them.

The chain recombines TRBV30 with TRBJ1-4; D is ambiguous. Germline values: CDR1 GTSNPN, CDR2 SVGIG (reference sequence). Trimming cost V 1 base and J 7 bases, with 7 bases left between them. The CDR3 runs 12 residues. The CDR3 DNA sequence: TGTGCCTGGAGTGAACACGTTGAAAAACTGTTTTTT. Its protein product is CAWSEHVEKLFF. The variable domain in full, with the rest retrieved from reference TRBV30 and TRBJ1-4, is SQTIHQWPATLVQPVGSPLSLECTVEGTSNPNLYWYRQAAGRGLQLLFYSVGIGQISSEVPQNLSASRPQDRQFILSSKKLLLSDSGFYLCAWSEHVEKLFFGSGTQLSVL.

The chain carries TRBV6-5 and TRBJ1-4; D might be TRBD1 (5 bases). CDR3 length equals 14 residues. The germline CDR1 and CDR2 sequences are MNHEY and SVGAGI. V was trimmed by 6 bases and J by 7 bases, leaving 15 bases between them. For the CDR3, the DNA is TGTGCCAGCAGAAATGGCAGGGTTTCTGAAAAACTGTTTTTT. This sequence encodes CASRNGRVSEKLFF.

V usage is TRBV28 and J usage is TRBJ1-5; D remains unclear. The V gene's germline CDR1 is MDHEN and CDR2 SYDVKM. This CDR3 is 15 amino acids long. The ends were cut back, 6 bases at V and 2 bases at J, with 14 bases in the middle. In DNA form, the CDR3 reads TGTGCCAGCAGCGACCCTAGGCTGGGCAATCAGCCCCAGCATTTT. Its protein product is CASSDPRLGNQPQHF. Supplemented by reference TRBV28 and TRBJ1-5, the full variable domain reads DVKVTQSSRYLVKRTGEKVFLECVQDMDHENMFWYRQDPGLGLRLIYFSYDVKMKEKGDIPEGYSVSREKKERFSLILESASTNQTSMYLCASSDPRLGNQPQHFGDGTRLSIL.

The chain joins TRBV7-8 to TRBJ2-3, with D perhaps matching TRBD2 (6 bases). Trimming cost V 2 bases and J 0 bases, with 9 bases left between them. From germline, CDR1 is SGHVS and CDR2 FQNEAQ. The CDR3 is 15 amino acids. CDR3 DNA sequence: TGTGCCAGCAGCTTACGGGCGGGGAGCACAGATACGCAGTATTTT. Its translation is CASSLRAGSTDTQYF.

This chain joins TRBV5-1 and TRBJ1-4; no firm D call. This CDR3 has 13 amino acids. CDR1 and CDR2 from the germline V gene are SGHRS and YFSETQ. V was pared by 5 bases and J by 8 bases, with 13 bases between. The CDR3 loop reads CASSSGLWEKLFF. In DNA form, the CDR3 reads TGCGCCAGCAGTTCTGGACTTTGGGAAAAACTGTTTTTT.

The genes are TRBV9 and TRBJ2-7; 8 bases agree with TRBD2. V dropped 4 bases and J dropped 3; count of bases not matched to a gene: 6. CDR1 is SGDLS, CDR2 YYNGEE, per germline. The CDR3 has 14 amino acids. The CDR3 is CASSPSGGNYEQYF. The CDR3 nucleotides read TGTGCCAGCAGCCCCTCGGGGGGGAACTACGAGCAGTACTTC.

This chain connects TRBV10-2 to TRBJ1-5; the D is unclear. Germline lookup yields CDR1 WSHSY and CDR2 SAAADI. V lost 1 base and J 6 bases, leaving 22 bases between the germline ends. The CDR3 totals 18 residues. As DNA, the CDR3 is TGCGCCAGCAGTGAGTTTTACAAATCGGAAGGGATAAGTCAGCCCCAGCATTTT. It specifies CASSEFYKSEGISQPQHF.

V and J are TRBV27 and TRBJ1-6; no clear D. The V and J ends lost 1 base and 6 bases respectively, with 7 bases between them. This CDR3 comprises 14 residues. Germline-derived CDR1 and CDR2 are MNHEY and SMNVEV (reference sequence). CDR3 DNA sequence: TGTGCCAGCAGTTTATGGTCAGCTAATTCACCCCTCCACTTT. It specifies CASSLWSANSPLHF.

The rearrangement links TRBV7-2 to TRBJ2-6; D remains ambiguous. Deletions cut 5 bases from V and 1 base from J, with 18 bases between. Germline V gene data show CDR1 as SGHTA and CDR2 as FQGNSA. The CDR3 runs 18 residues. The CDR3 here is CASSEWVFSWSGANVLTF. CDR3 in DNA: TGTGCCAGCAGCGAGTGGGTATTTTCTTGGTCTGGGGCCAACGTCCTGACTTTC.

The chain employs TRBV5-8 and TRBJ2-7, with D possibly TRBD2 on 5 matching bases. Germline V gene data show CDR1 as SGHTS and CDR2 as YDEGEE. The germline V and J ends were trimmed by 4 bases and 1 base, with 12 bases remaining between them. The CDR3 sequence is 14 residues long. The CDR3 reads CASSRPGRSYEQYF. The CDR3, as DNA: TGTGCCAGCAGCCGCCCGGGGAGATCCTACGAGCAGTACTTC.

This chain uses TRBV6-9 with TRBJ1-1; the D is unclear. The CDR3 spans 13 residues. Per germline, CDR1 MNHGY and CDR2 SVAAGI. V was cut by 3 bases and J by 10 bases, with 15 bases left in between. CDR3 loop: CASSYSQEHRAFF. CDR3 in DNA: TGTGCCAGCAGTTACTCCCAGGAACACCGAGCTTTCTTT.

The chain combines TRBV5-4 with TRBJ1-2; 7 bases are shared with TRBD1. Germline V gene lookup returns CDR1 SGHNT and CDR2 YYREEE (reference sequence). This CDR3 comprises 14 residues. Trimming took 5 bases from V and 3 from J; bases not matched to a gene: 7. The CDR3 sequence: CASRGQEGYYGYTF. The CDR3 coding sequence is TGTGCCAGCAGAGGACAGGAGGGGTACTATGGCTACACCTTC.

The chain joins TRBV7-9 to TRBJ2-5; D may match TRBD1 or TRBD2 (6 bases each). The CDR3 contains 14 residues. V lost 2 bases and J lost 2, with 9 bases in between. The germline V gene encodes CDR1 SEHNR and CDR2 FQNEAQ (reference sequence). DNA for the CDR3: TGTGCCAGCAGCTTAAGGGGGGCTCAAGAGACCCAGTACTTC. Amino acids: CASSLRGAQETQYF.

The chain is built from TRBV2 and TRBJ2-2; 9 bases are a match to TRBD1. From germline, CDR1 is SNHLY and CDR2 FYNNEI. Trimming cost V 4 bases and J 8 bases; bases outside gene matches: 14. CDR3 length equals 17 residues. CDR3 amino acids: CASSAGRGTGLSGELFF. As DNA, the CDR3 is TGTGCCAGCAGTGCAGGCCGCGGGACAGGGTTGTCGGGGGAGCTGTTTTTT.

This clone was counted once. Different DNA sequences within this sample yield the same CDR3. The chain combines TRBV19 with TRBJ1-5; D possibly corresponds to TRBD1 (6 bases). The CDR3 totals 13 residues. Germline lookup yields CDR1 LNHDA and CDR2 SQIVND (reference sequence). Trimming took 9 bases from V and 0 from J, leaving 9 bases between them. CDR3 sequence: CASDRYSNQPQHF. CDR3 nucleotides: TGTGCCAGCGACAGGTATAGCAATCAGCCCCAGCATTTT.

The chain links TRBV29-1 to TRBJ2-7, with 7 bases lining up with TRBD2. The CDR3 spans 14 residues. Germline CDR1 is SQVTM and CDR2 is ANQGSEA. With V trimmed by 4 bases and J by 5 bases, 11 bases remained unmatched. CDR3 sequence reads: CSVVSGGSVHEQYF. In DNA form, the CDR3 reads TGCAGCGTTGTCTCTGGCGGGAGTGTCCACGAGCAGTACTTC.

CDR3 loop: CASSMVGRTGAYNEQFF. CDR3 nucleotide sequence: TGTGCCAGTAGTATGGTCGGGAGAACGGGAGCCTACAATGAGCAGTTCTTC. The chain links TRBV19 to TRBJ2-1; tentatively, D is TRBD2 (6 bases). V was pared by 3 bases and J by 2 bases, with 17 bases between. CDR3 length equals 17 residues. Germline V gene sequence: CDR1 LNHDA, CDR2 SQIVND (reference sequence).

There are a few counts of this clone. The chain has TRBV1 and TRBJ1-5; the table names TRBD1, a call not compared with the DNA. TRBV1 is termed a pseudogene. The CDR3 totals 15 residues. The CDR3, as DNA: TGCACCAGCAGGAGGACAGGGAACAGCAATCAGCCCCAGCATTTT. It translates to CTSRRTGNSNQPQHF.

The chain combines TRBV9 with TRBJ2-1; the match to TRBD2 covers 8 bases. The ends lost 3 bases at V and 1 base at J; junction bases unmatched: 3. The CDR3 has 15 amino acids. Germline CDR1 SGDLS, CDR2 YYNGEE. The CDR3 DNA is TGTGCCAGCAGCGCCAGCGGGAGATCCTACAATGAGCAGTTCTTC. Amino acids: CASSASGRSYNEQFF.

The V gene is TRBV27, the J gene TRBJ2-1; a weak D match, TRBD2 (5 bases). The CDR3 totals 17 residues. With 3 bases removed from V and 10 bases from J, the gap between germline ends came to 25 bases. CDR1 is MNHEY, CDR2 SMNVEV, per germline (reference sequence). CDR3 in DNA: TGTGCCAGCAGTTTTGGGTCAGACGGGATTATCGGCCACGAGCAGTTCTTC. It is translated as CASSFGSDGIIGHEQFF.

The rearrangement uses TRBV11-3 and TRBJ2-5; 8 positions agree with TRBD1. J lost 5 bases, V lost 5 bases, and 7 bases had no gene match. The CDR3 is 14 amino acids. CDR1 and CDR2 (germline): SGHNT, YENEEA. This chain's CDR3 is CASSVTGGWETQYF. In nucleotides, the CDR3 is TGTGCCAGCAGCGTAACAGGGGGTTGGGAGACCCAGTACTTC.

This sequence joins TRBV7-2 and TRBJ2-2; TRBD1 or TRBD2 may be the D gene (7 bases each). Trimming left V 1 base short and J 4 bases short, with 16 bases between. This CDR3 comprises 17 residues. From germline, CDR1 is SGHTA and CDR2 FQGNSA. The CDR3 spells CASSLVSLRGGTGELFF. CDR3 in DNA: TGTGCCAGCAGCTTAGTATCCCTCAGGGGGGGCACCGGGGAGCTGTTTTTT.

This clone was detected once. The chain employs TRBV29-1 and TRBJ1-2; no clear D gene. Germline loops: CDR1 SQVTM, CDR2 ANQGSEA. Trimming shortened V by 3 bases and J by 3 bases, and 11 bases separated the two germline ends. The CDR3 is 13 amino acids. The CDR3 coding sequence is TGCAGCGTTGATTGGTCCGGGGACTATGGCTACACCTTC. Translation gives CSVDWSGDYGYTF.

This chain connects TRBV25-1 to TRBJ1-6; unclear D gene. CDR3 length equals 13 residues. CDR1 and CDR2 (germline): MGHDK, SYGVNS. V lost 1 base, J lost 6 bases, and 4 bases lay in between. DNA for the CDR3: TGTGCCAGCAGTGAATTGGGTAATTCACCCCTCCACTTT. This gives the protein CASSELGNSPLHF.

CDR3 nucleotides: TGCGCCAGCAGCATCGGACAGATGAACACTGAAGCTTTCTTT. Translation: CASSIGQMNTEAFF. This chain connects TRBV5-1 to TRBJ1-1; tentatively, D is TRBD1 (6 bases). The germline CDR1 and CDR2 sequences are SGHRS and YFSETQ. The CDR3 is 14 residues long. V was pared by 4 bases and J by 0 bases, with 10 bases between.

CDR3 bases: TGTGCCAGCAGCTTGGCCGCGGCACGAGAGACCCAGTACTTC. Protein product: CASSLAAARETQYF. The chain employs TRBV5-6 and TRBJ2-5; no clear D gene. This CDR3 spans 14 amino acids. Between the trimmed V and J ends, which lost 0 bases and 4 bases, there was a span of 10 bases. CDR1 and CDR2 from the germline V gene are SGHDT and YYEEEE.